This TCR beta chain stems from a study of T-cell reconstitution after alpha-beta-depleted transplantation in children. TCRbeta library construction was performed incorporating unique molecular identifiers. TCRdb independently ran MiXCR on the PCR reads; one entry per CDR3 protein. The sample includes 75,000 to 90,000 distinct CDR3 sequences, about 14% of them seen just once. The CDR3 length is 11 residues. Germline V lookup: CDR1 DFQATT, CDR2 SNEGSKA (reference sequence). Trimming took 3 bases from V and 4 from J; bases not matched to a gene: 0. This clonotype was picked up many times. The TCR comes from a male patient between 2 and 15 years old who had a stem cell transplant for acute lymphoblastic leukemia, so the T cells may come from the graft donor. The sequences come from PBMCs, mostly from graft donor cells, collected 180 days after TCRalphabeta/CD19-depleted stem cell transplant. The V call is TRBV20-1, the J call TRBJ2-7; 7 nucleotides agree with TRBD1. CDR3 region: CSARTGYEQYF. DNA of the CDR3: TGCAGTGCTAGGACAGGGTACGAGCAGTACTTC.